This T cell receptor beta chain came from a study of human T cells and chemical hapten exposure. Study observations and caveats: Unchanged with DPC sensitization were TCRs above 1 in 1000 frequency.

The ends lost 6 bases at V and 5 bases at J; junction bases unmatched: 14. This CDR3 spans 17 amino acids. Germline CDR1 is DFQATT and CDR2 is SNEGSKA (reference sequence). Time point defined: pre-sensitization, week 0. Treatment denoted: therapeutic diphenylcyclopropenone sensitization with weekly scalp DPC. The donor pool consisted of alopecia patients aged 18 to 70 years, considered suitable for DPC. As the library was built, unique molecular identifiers were attached to individual cDNA molecules. The authors' processing: With a range of about 20,000 to 690,600, the median per sample was roughly 95,000 TCRs. TCRdb independently ran MiXCR on the RACE reads; one entry per CDR3 protein. What appears here as the V and J calls and clone size reflects TCRdb's work, not the paper's. The data contain a few hundred thousand distinct CDR3 sequences, approximately 8.6% of them singletons. Of note for this clonotype: Its antigen is still unknown.

This clonotype was sampled from a woman between 40 and 50 years old with alopecia areata. Some clones in this sample may be carry-over from other donors' samples. The sample in question was whole blood, obtained in connection with sensitization to the hapten diphenylcyclopropenone (DPC). The chain uses TRBV20-1 and TRBJ1-4, with 11 nucleotides matching TRBD1. In DNA, the CDR3 is TGCAGTGCCAAGAGGACACATGGACAGGGGGCGAATGAAAAACTGTTTTTT. It specifies CSAKRTHGQGANEKLFF.